A single TCR beta chain is shown here with its context. What it recognizes is unknown. Some clones are missing from TCRdb's copy, which holds only in-frame ones; the method was immunoSEQ multiplex PCR. The table includes 14,000 or so clones, 78% detected once. Antigen-specific CD4+ T cells expanded by the ViraFEST assay with viral peptide pools were then sequenced. Following 10 days of culture, CD4+ T cells were isolated. PCR confirmed that the person was infected with SARS-CoV-2 between March and December 2020. Either the mRNA-1273 or the BNT162b2 vaccine was given to participants as two doses. The entry originates in a study of vaccination effects on CD4 cells after COVID-19. Study background: A few convalescent patients gave early and late post-vaccination samples. Post-vaccine draws lagged the second dose by a median of 72 days.

General observations from the study: Convalescent patients numbered few in the study; early post-infection timepoints were missing entirely.

The material sequenced was CD4+ T cells from PBMCs cultured with HCoV-NL63 spike peptides, taken after COVID-19 vaccination. The source of this sequence is a human donor who had a prior SARS-CoV-2 infection.

In DNA form, the CDR3 reads TGTGCCGCCGGACAGGGCTACTCTGGAAACACCATATATTTT. Translating gives CAAGQGYSGNTIYF. The chain joins TRBV19 to TRBJ1-3; 8 positions agree with TRBD1. The germline gives CDR1 LNHDA, CDR2 SQIVND (reference sequence). The V segment lost 11 bases and the J segment 0 bases; nucleotides outside the gene matches: 6. There are 14 residues in the CDR3. Variable domain in full (rest from reference TRBV19 and TRBJ1-3): DGGITQSPKYLFRKEGQNVTLSCEQNLNHDAMYWYRQDPGQGLRLIYYSQIVNDFQKGDIAEGYSVSREKKESFPLTVTSAQKNPTAFYLCAAGQGYSGNTIYFGEGSWLTVV.